The T cell receptor beta chain under discussion was sequenced for a study of identical twins. This clonotype turned up a few times. Antigen specificity is unknown. TCRdb ran MiXCR on the 5' RACE reads and lists one entry per CDR3 protein. The data contain around 490,000 distinct CDR3 sequences, around 20% of them seen just once; the ten biggest clones take up around 0.5%. The CDR3 runs to 16 residues. V trimming: 2 bases; J trimming: 3 bases; junction bases outside the gene matches: 7. CDR1 is SGHTA, CDR2 FQGNSA, per germline. Broader study findings: With monozygotic twins, out-of-frame TCR alpha sharing exceeded what models estimated.

Separately, the same data were catalogued under a study of yellow fever vaccine responses in identical twins.

The specimen sequenced was CD4+ T cells sorted from blood. This receptor was taken from a woman under 30 in good health. This chain joins TRBV7-2 and TRBJ2-1; TRBD1 aligns across 7 bases. CDR3 protein: CASSLMVAGGYNEQFF. The CDR3 nucleotides read TGTGCCAGCAGCTTAATGGTAGCAGGGGGCTACAATGAGCAGTTCTTC.